This entry concerns a single TCR beta chain. Its specificity is not known. Treatment of any kind had been given to no patient before thyroid surgery. These data belong to a study of metastatic and nonmetastatic thyroid tumors. Whole-study findings and limits: Within blood and tumor, benign nodules reportedly had significantly lower TCR beta diversity than malignant thyroid tumors did.

With MiXCR, TCRdb called clones anew from the PCR reads. This table has fewer than 50,000 clones, about 16% appearing once. The CDR3 is 14 residues long. Germline CDR1 and CDR2: MDHEN and SYDVKM. V was cut by 5 bases and J by 4 bases, with 13 bases left in between. The source of this sequence is a female donor with papillary thyroid cancer or a benign thyroid nodule (not recorded which). Some clones in this sample may be carry-over from other donors' samples. The V and J genes are TRBV28 and TRBJ2-3; D is perhaps TRBD2 (6 bases). The material sequenced was blood. Here the CDR3 reads CASSLEASADTQYF. DNA of the CDR3: TGTGCCAGCAGTCTAGAGGCTAGCGCAGATACGCAGTATTTT.